The clone carrying this TCR beta chain was counted at least ten times. Its specificity is not known. Germline CDR1 and CDR2: SQVTM and ANQGSEA. V was clipped by 6 bases and J by 7 bases, with 9 bases between them. There are 10 residues in the CDR3. The time point: patch test 2, 6 weeks after DPC sensitization. Treatment: therapeutic diphenylcyclopropenone sensitization with weekly scalp DPC. This specimen belongs to a study of human T cells and chemical hapten exposure. About the research overall: Sensitization involved placing 2% DPC onto a 2 cm by 2 cm region of upper inner arm skin.

Unique molecular identifiers were affixed to discrete cDNA molecules within the library. TCRdb passed the RACE reads through MiXCR, listing each CDR3 protein once. The sample lists fewer than 85,000 distinct CDR3 sequences, 10% seen once, with around 2.5% in the top ten. Overall study findings and caveats: In the PT1 data, expanded TCR counts showed a positive correlation with patch test score. It was expanded TCRs that formed significantly more large CDR3 similarity clusters than controls did.

The sample consisted of whole blood, taken in connection with sensitization to the hapten diphenylcyclopropenone (DPC). This receptor was obtained from a woman in her thirties with alopecia areata. Some clones in this sample may be carry-over from other donors' samples. The chain couples TRBV29-1 to TRBJ1-1, with D tentatively TRBD1 (6 bases). CDR3 nucleotide sequence: TGCAGCGTCACGGACAGTGAAGCTTTCTTT. Translated: CSVTDSEAFF.